A selection of T cell receptor beta chains follows, all from one sample in a study of blood T cells in healthy people across ages. TCRdb processed the 5' RACE reads anew with MiXCR; each CDR3 protein has one entry. The sample holds some 1,500,000 distinct CDR3 sequences, less than 45% seen once. Sequencing used blood. The receptors were sampled from a woman aged 18-35 years in good health. Each CDR3 is given with its conserved first and last residue. D genes are given only for firm matches. The size of a clone is reported for some rows only, either as once, few or many, or as a class for expanded clones.

j_call v_call clone_size d_call cdr3_nt cdr3_aa
TRBJ1-5 TRBV15 . TRBD1 TGTGCCACCAGCAGGGGCCCTGGGACAGGGCTCCAGCATTTT CATSRGPGTGLQHF
TRBJ1-1 TRBV4-3 . TRBD1 TGCGCCAGCAGCCGAGGACAGGCCTTACAGAACACTGAAGCTTTCTTT CASSRGQALQNTEAFF
TRBJ2-1 TRBV27 . . TGTGCCAGCAGTTTCGTGGGAGTGAATGAGCAGTTCTTC CASSFVGVNEQFF
TRBJ1-1 TRBV9 few . TGTGCCAGCGGGGTGGGGCAGATGAACACTGAAGCTTTCTTT CASGVGQMNTEAFF
TRBJ1-1 TRBV6-1 many TRBD1 TGTGCCAGCAGTGATGGGACAGGGGGCAACACTGAAGCTTTCTTT CASSDGTGGNTEAFF
TRBJ2-4 TRBV29-1 . TRBD2 TGCAGCGCTCTAATCAGCGGGGGCCCAAACATTCAGTACTTC CSALISGGPNIQYF
TRBJ2-2 TRBV7-2 . . TGTGCCAGCAGCGTATTCGGCACCGGGGAGCTGTTTTTT CASSVFGTGELFF
TRBJ1-2 TRBV25-1 few TRBD1 TGTGCCAGCAGTGAATTGAGGCAGGGGGCGTGGGGCTACACCTTC CASSELRQGAWGYTF
TRBJ2-5 TRBV12-3/TRBV12-4 few . TGTGCCAGCAGTTTTGTACCTCAAGACGGAAACCAAGAGACCCAGTACTTC CASSFVPQDGNQETQYF
TRBJ1-2 TRBV29-1 . TRBD1 TGCAGCGTTGAAGATCTGGACAGGGCGTATAACTACACCTTC CSVEDLDRAYNYTF
TRBJ1-6 TRBV7-9 . . TGTGCCAGCAGCTTATTCGCAGGGGCCGATTCACCCCTCCACTTT CASSLFAGADSPLHF
TRBJ1-4 TRBV7-6 . . TGTGCCAGCAGCTCAAGGACGGCAACTAATGAAAAACTGTTTTTT CASSSRTATNEKLFF
TRBJ2-7 TRBV7-2 . TRBD2 TGTGCCAGCAGCTCTCTAGCGGGGGGAGCTCCCCAGTACTTC CASSSLAGGAPQYF
TRBJ1-4 TRBV25-1 few . TGTGCCAGCAGGGTAGCCGGGACGAATAATGAAAAACTGTTTTTT CASRVAGTNNEKLFF
TRBJ2-2 TRBV18 once . TGTGCCAGCTCACCACGGGGTCCCACCGGGGAGCTGTTTTTT CASSPRGPTGELFF
TRBJ2-2 TRBV20-1 . . TGCAGTGCCCCATCCCCGGGGGAGCTGTTTTTT CSAPSPGELFF
TRBJ1-2 TRBV6-5 . . TGTGCCAGCAGTTACTCGAGGGGTCAGGGGCCCTATGGCAACACCTTC CASSYSRGQGPYGNTF
TRBJ1-5 TRBV4-2 . TRBD1 TGTGCCGGCAGCGACCGGGACAGGGGGCTTGATCAGCCCCAGCATTTT CAGSDRDRGLDQPQHF
TRBJ2-1 TRBV28 . TRBD2 TGTGCCAGCAGTCCCCTCCCCCCAGGGGGACTAGCGGGTTACAATGAGCAGTTCTTC CASSPLPPGGLAGYNEQFF
TRBJ2-1 TRBV20-1 . . TGCAGTGCTAGAGGACGGACTACCCCGGGCTATGAGCAGTTCTTC CSARGRTTPGYEQFF
TRBJ2-7 TRBV12-3/TRBV12-4 . . TGTGCCAGCAGTTTAGGGCTCAGGGCCGTCTACGAGCAGTACTTC CASSLGLRAVYEQYF
TRBJ2-7 TRBV20-1 once TRBD2 TGCAGTGCTAGACCGGGACTAACCCAGGGACACGAGCAGTACTTC CSARPGLTQGHEQYF
TRBJ2-7 TRBV7-9 . TRBD1 TGTGCCAGCAGCTTCTCGACGGGGACAGGAGGATACGAGCAGTACTTC CASSFSTGTGGYEQYF
TRBJ1-6 TRBV25-1 . . TGTGCTTCCCAGGGTTTCAATAATTCACCCCTCCACTTT CASQGFNNSPLHF
TRBJ1-5 TRBV6-2/TRBV6-3 . . TGTGCCAGCAGTTATCCGCCACAGCCTTACAATCAGCCCCAGCATTTT CASSYPPQPYNQPQHF
TRBJ2-1 TRBV5-6 . . TGTGCCAGCACCAACCAAGGATCCTACAATGAGCAGTTCTTC CASTNQGSYNEQFF
TRBJ2-2 TRBV25-1 . . TGTGCCAGCAACTACGGTGGGAGCCAGAACACCGGGGAGCTGTTTTTT CASNYGGSQNTGELFF
TRBJ2-7 TRBV7-9 . . TGTGCCAGCAGCTTGGGACCTAGCTTCACGTACTTC CASSLGPSFTYF
TRBJ1-2 TRBV20-1 few . TGCAGTGCTAGAGCCCCACCTAACTATGGCTACACCTTC CSARAPPNYGYTF